The next 24 T cell receptor beta chains were all read from a single sample in a study of T cell responses to AZD1222 COVID-19 vaccine. Using immunoSEQ multiplex PCR, the repertoire was profiled, and TCRdb retains in-frame clones only, with some absent. The data show 65,000 to 70,000 clones, around nine tenths seen once. The input for sequencing was peripheral blood, taken on day 0 of AZD1222 vaccination. Receptor source: an adult in good health.

There are a few counts of this clone. V and J are TRBV5-1 and TRBJ1-2; 10 nucleotides agree with TRBD1. CDR1 and CDR2 (germline): SGHRS, YFSETQ. With V trimmed by 2 bases and J by 4 bases, 5 bases remained unmatched. CDR3 length: 15 amino acids. CDR3 in amino acids: CASSLGTGDAYGYTF. The CDR3 DNA is TGCGCCAGCAGCTTAGGGACAGGGGATGCCTATGGCTACACCTTC.

The CDR3, as DNA: TGTGCCAGTAGTGATAGCGGGCCCCACCTATCGAAGACCCAGTACTTC. Protein product: CASSDSGPHLSKTQYF. The V and J genes are TRBV19 and TRBJ2-5; 7 bases are shared with TRBD2. The CDR3 is 16 residues long. Germline loops: CDR1 LNHDA, CDR2 SQIVND (reference sequence). Germline trimming cut 5 bases from V and 6 bases from J; bases unmatched to any gene: 15.

The chain uses TRBV29-1 and TRBJ1-1; unclear D gene. The CDR3 is 12 residues long. Deletions cut 4 bases from V and 5 bases from J, with 11 bases between. Germline assignment: CDR1 SQVTM and CDR2 ANQGSEA. CDR3 bases: TGCAGCGTTGGAGTTGGGGAGACTGAAGCTTTCTTT. Amino acid sequence: CSVGVGETEAFF.

The gene calls are TRBV5-4 and TRBJ2-7; TRBD2 is a possible D gene (5 bases). V lost 1 base to trimming and J lost 7 bases, with 12 bases between them. Germline V CDR1 and CDR2: SGHNT, YYREEE (reference sequence). CDR3 length equals 13 residues. CDR3: CASSLQREGEQYF. DNA for the CDR3: TGTGCCAGCAGCTTGCAACGGGAAGGGGAGCAGTACTTC.

The chain carries TRBV7-2 and TRBJ1-1; unclear D gene. The CDR3 has 13 residues. In germline, CDR1 is SGHTA, CDR2 FQGNSA. V lost 5 bases, J lost 1 base, and 8 bases lay in between. The CDR3 protein is CASSPIRNTEAFF. CDR3 nucleotides: TGTGCCAGCAGCCCCATCCGGAACACTGAAGCTTTCTTT.

V gene TRBV30 combines with J gene TRBJ1-3, with 8 bases aligning to TRBD1. In germline, CDR1 is GTSNPN, CDR2 SVGIG (reference sequence). The CDR3 runs 15 residues. After removal of 7 bases from V and 3 bases from J, the junction contained 11 bases not matched to a gene. The CDR3 bases are TGTGCCTCGGCCCCCCAGGGGGCGCTTGGAAACACCATATATTTT. Its translation: CASAPQGALGNTIYF. The whole variable domain, filled in from reference TRBV30 and TRBJ1-3, reads SQTIHQWPATLVQPVGSPLSLECTVEGTSNPNLYWYRQAAGRGLQLLFYSVGIGQISSEVPQNLSASRPQDRQFILSSKKLLLSDSGFYLCASAPQGALGNTIYFGEGSWLTVV.

The chain recombines TRBV9 with TRBJ1-3; no clear D gene. CDR1 is SGDLS, CDR2 YYNGEE, per germline. The CDR3 contains 13 residues. Trimming left V 0 bases short and J 2 bases short, with 3 bases between. The CDR3 is CASSVETGNTIYF. CDR3 DNA sequence: TGTGCCAGCAGCGTAGAGACTGGAAACACCATATATTTT.

This clone has just one count. The chain has TRBV12-3 or TRBV12-4 and TRBJ1-1, with D perhaps TRBD1 (6 bases). V was shortened by 5 bases and J by 0 bases, with 7 bases between the two germline ends. This CDR3 has 13 amino acids. The CDR3 DNA follows: TGTGCCAGCAGTCAGGGGATGAACACTGAAGCTTTCTTT. This sequence encodes CASSQGMNTEAFF.

The chain couples TRBV7-9 to TRBJ1-2; D is uncertain. There are 17 residues in the CDR3. Germline-derived CDR1 and CDR2 are SEHNR and FQNEAQ (reference sequence). Deletions cut 4 bases from V and 0 bases from J, with 18 bases between. The CDR3 bases are TGTGCCAGCAGCTCACCGACTCGGGAGACCTCTAACTATGGCTACACCTTC. Its protein product is CASSSPTRETSNYGYTF.

This chain uses TRBV15 with TRBJ1-3; 8 bases line up with TRBD1. The length of the CDR3 is 16 residues. After removal of 4 bases from V and 2 bases from J, the junction contained 7 bases not matched to a gene. Per the germline V gene, CDR1 is LNHNV and CDR2 is YYDKDF (reference sequence). DNA of the CDR3: TGTGCCACCAGCATTTCGACAGGGGCAGCTGGAAACACCATATATTTT. This gives the protein CATSISTGAAGNTIYF.

CDR3 residues: CASSYSGRAPGEQFF. For the CDR3, the DNA is TGTGCCAGCAGCTACAGCGGGAGGGCCCCGGGTGAGCAGTTCTTC. The V call is TRBV7-9, the J call TRBJ2-1; 10 bases fit TRBD2. V lost 4 bases and J lost 9; bases outside the gene matches: 9. Looked up from germline, CDR1 is SEHNR and CDR2 is FQNEAQ (reference sequence). The CDR3 totals 15 residues.

The chain links TRBV6-5 to TRBJ2-1; D may be TRBD1 or TRBD2 (5 bases each). Germline V gene data show CDR1 as MNHEY and CDR2 as SVGAGI. The CDR3 has 16 amino acids. Trimming shortened V by 2 bases and J by 5 bases, and 16 bases separated the two germline ends. The DNA of the CDR3 is TGTGCCAGCAGTTACGGGGCTAGCAGAGGGAACAATGAGCAGTTCTTC. Amino acid sequence: CASSYGASRGNNEQFF.

The chain employs TRBV11-2 and TRBJ1-5; D call uncertain. Per the germline V gene, CDR1 is SGHAT and CDR2 is FQNNGV. CDR3 length: 12 amino acids. Trimming removed 0 bases at V and 6 bases at J, with 3 bases between. In DNA form, the CDR3 reads TGTGCCAGCAGCTTAGATGGTCAGCCCCAGCATTTT. This encodes CASSLDGQPQHF.

DNA for the CDR3: TGTGCCAGCAGCAAAGACGGGAGCTCCTACGAGCAGTACTTC. It encodes CASSKDGSSYEQYF. This rearrangement joins TRBV21-1 to TRBJ2-7; the table calls TRBD2, which could not be checked here. TRBV21-1 is designated a pseudogene. CDR3 length: 14 residues.

J is TRBJ1-3 and V is TRBV30, with D tentatively TRBD1 (6 bases). Germline-derived CDR1 and CDR2 are GTSNPN and SVGIG (reference sequence). The CDR3 length is 13 residues. Trimming removed 4 bases at V and 1 base at J, with 8 bases between. CDR3 coding DNA: TGTGCCTGGACCAGGGGATCTGGAAACACCATATATTTT. Translated: CAWTRGSGNTIYF.

The chain links TRBV5-5 to TRBJ1-4; 11 bases match TRBD1. The CDR3 is made up of 14 amino acids. V shed 3 bases and J 10 bases; nucleotides not matched to a gene: 5. Germline values: CDR1 SGHKS, CDR2 YYEKEE (reference sequence). The CDR3 spells CASSSDRGQGKLFF. The DNA for the CDR3 is TGTGCCAGCAGCTCGGACAGGGGGCAGGGAAAACTGTTTTTT.

This rearrangement joins TRBV5-8 to TRBJ1-2, with 7 bases matching TRBD1. CDR1 and CDR2 (germline): SGHTS, YDEGEE. V trimming: 0 bases; J trimming: 6 bases; junction bases outside the gene matches: 2. The CDR3 contains 13 residues. The CDR3 sequence: CASSLAGGHGYTF. The CDR3 coding sequence is TGTGCCAGCAGCTTGGCAGGGGGTCATGGCTACACCTTC.

CDR3 in DNA: TGTGCCAGTAGTATCGGAGTGGATTCCCTAAACATTCAGTACTTC. Its protein is CASSIGVDSLNIQYF. The rearrangement joins TRBV19 to TRBJ2-4; no definite D call. The ends were cut back, 3 bases at V and 6 bases at J, with 15 bases in the middle. Germline values: CDR1 LNHDA, CDR2 SQIVND (reference sequence). This CDR3 spans 15 amino acids. Drawing the rest from reference TRBV19 and TRBJ2-4, the complete variable domain is DGGITQSPKYLFRKEGQNVTLSCEQNLNHDAMYWYRQDPGQGLRLIYYSQIVNDFQKGDIAEGYSVSREKKESFPLTVTSAQKNPTAFYLCASSIGVDSLNIQYFGAGTRLSVL.

The rearrangement joins TRBV5-1 to TRBJ1-5, with D perhaps TRBD1 (6 bases). The CDR3 sequence is 16 residues long. CDR1 is SGHRS, CDR2 YFSETQ, per germline. The V gene lost 0 bases and the J gene lost 4 bases, with 14 bases spanning the gap. The CDR3 DNA follows: TGCGCCAGCAGCTTGGGGGACAATAGAGCGAATCAGCCCCAGCATTTT. It codes for CASSLGDNRANQPQHF.

This chain joins TRBV10-3 and TRBJ2-1; TRBD2 is a possible D gene (5 bases). The CDR3 is 15 residues long. Germline assignment: CDR1 ENHRY and CDR2 SYGVKD. The V end was cut by 4 bases, the J end by 3 bases, with 13 bases between. The CDR3 loop is CAISGEGYSYNEQFF. DNA of the CDR3: TGTGCCATCAGTGGAGAGGGCTATAGCTACAATGAGCAGTTCTTC.

This clone was observed a single time. The chain carries TRBV24-1 and TRBJ2-7; D remains unclear. The CDR3 totals 13 residues. Germline CDR1 reads KGHDR; CDR2 reads SFDVKD. V shed 3 bases and J shed 1 base, with 6 bases lying between them. CDR3 in DNA: TGTGCCACCAGTGATCCTGGGTCCTACGAGCAGTACTTC. It is translated as CATSDPGSYEQYF.

J is TRBJ1-4 and V is TRBV30; D ambiguous. The CDR3 runs to 13 residues. Looked up from germline, CDR1 is GTSNPN and CDR2 is SVGIG (reference sequence). Trimming removed 5 bases at V and 8 bases at J, with 15 bases between. CDR3: CAWGGQWSEKLFF. DNA of the CDR3: TGTGCCTGGGGAGGGCAGTGGTCGGAAAAACTGTTTTTT.

The chain combines TRBV7-2 with TRBJ2-3; 8 nucleotides agree with TRBD1. Losses at the gene ends were 7 bases for V and 0 bases for J; bases not matched to a gene: 3. Germline V gene lookup returns CDR1 SGHTA and CDR2 FQGNSA. This CDR3 has 14 residues. Here the CDR3 DNA reads TGTGCCAGCATGAGGGACAGGAGCACAGATACGCAGTATTTT. It translates to CASMRDRSTDTQYF.

The V and J genes are TRBV9 and TRBJ2-1, with D possibly being TRBD1 (5 bases). This CDR3 is 9 amino acids long. V shed 10 bases and J shed 10 bases, with 9 bases lying between them. Germline V CDR1 and CDR2: SGDLS, YYNGEE. The CDR3 protein is CASGREQFF. The CDR3 DNA follows: TGTGCCTCAGGGCGGGAGCAGTTCTTC.